This entry describes one TCR beta chain. The antigen is undetermined. Germline V gives CDR1 KGHSY, CDR2 FQNENV. Trimming cost V 2 bases and J 8 bases, with 12 bases left between them. There are 13 residues in the CDR3. Measured with immunoSEQ multiplex PCR; TCRdb has only the in-frame clones, and not every one. Among roughly 1,100 clones listed, over 35% were seen once. The source of the sample is a study of T cell therapy after organ transplantation. Study as a whole: About 20% of the ten patients were classed as nonresponders.

Therapy product cells were restimulated with a CMV peptide pool for 4 hours, then IFN-gamma-secreting cells were captured. The specimen was cultured CD8+ T cells. This TCR came from a human patient who had received a solid organ transplant and had CMV disease. T cells may partly derive from the graft donor. This rearrangement joins TRBV16 to TRBJ1-2, with D possibly TRBD1 on 6 matching bases. The CDR3 loop is CASSQGTSEGYTF. The CDR3 DNA reads TGTGCCAGCAGCCAAGGGACATCGGAGGGCTACACCTTC.